The entry below describes one TCR beta chain. This record belongs to a study of T cell responses to AZD1222 COVID-19 vaccine. The CDR3 covers 17 residues. V lost 1 base to trimming and J lost 3 bases; unmatched junction nucleotides: 6. Germline V gene sequence: CDR1 LGHDT, CDR2 YNNKEL (reference sequence). TCRdb's table, derived via immunoSEQ multiplex PCR, lists solely in-frame clones and lacks some. This table holds over 95,000 clones, about nine tenths found once. The analysis combined second doses at about 4 or about 12 weeks. The clonotype comes from an adult who received the AZD1222 COVID-19 vaccine. This chain uses TRBV3-1 (or the pseudogene TRBV3-2) with TRBJ2-1; 10 nucleotides match TRBD2. The sequencing used peripheral blood, collected 28 days after the second AZD1222 dose. CDR3: CASSQGLAGVVYNEQFF. CDR3 in DNA: TGTGCCAGCAGCCAAGGGCTAGCGGGAGTCGTCTACAATGAGCAGTTCTTC.